The 14 T cell receptor beta chains below all came from one sample that was sequenced in a study of blood T cell repertoires in COVID-19 (dated by TCRdb to the early 2020s). The protocol used for the library was the immunoSEQ multiplex PCR assay. Entries here come from immuneACCESS through TCRdb and include only in-frame sequences with V and J called. Some clones fail to appear in such tables; in the studies checked, an unresolved V gene covers under half of the shortfall, and the cause of the remainder is unknown. Recorded for this sample are about 110,000 clones; about 84% of them occurred a single time. The top ten hold 13% to 15% of the sample. The sequenced material came from peripheral blood. The receptors come from a woman aged 55 to 70 with acute or convalescent COVID-19.

The genes are TRBV7-2 and TRBJ1-2, with D tentatively TRBD1 (5 bases). V was shortened by 3 bases and J by 9 bases, with 14 bases between the two germline ends. The CDR3 has 13 amino acids. Germline values: CDR1 SGHTA, CDR2 FQGNSA. The CDR3 coding sequence is TGTGCCAGCAGCTTTCTGGGGCAGGGCCGCTACACCTTC. Its translation: CASSFLGQGRYTF. Complete variable domain (other parts from reference TRBV7-2 and TRBJ1-2): GAGVSQSPSNKVTEKGKDVELRCDPISGHTALYWYRQSLGQGLEFLIYFQGNSAPDKSGLPSDRFSAERTGGSVSTLTIQRTQQEDSAVYLCASSFLGQGRYTFGSGTRLTVV.

The chain couples TRBV29-1 to TRBJ1-1; D gene ambiguous. The V and J ends lost 4 bases and 3 bases respectively, with 12 bases between them. Looked up from germline, CDR1 is SQVTM and CDR2 is ANQGSEA. The CDR3 runs to 13 residues. The CDR3 protein is CSVGNHGDTEAFF. CDR3 sequence (DNA): TGCAGCGTTGGGAACCACGGGGACACTGAAGCTTTCTTT.

The J gene is TRBJ1-3, the V gene TRBV7-6, with D maybe TRBD1 (5 bases). Germline V gene data show CDR1 as SGHVS and CDR2 as FNYEAQ. The CDR3 extends over 16 amino acids. The V end lost 0 bases, the J end lost 0 bases, and 9 bases lay between the germline ends. The chain's CDR3 is CASSLAGRRSGNTIYF. As DNA, the CDR3 is TGTGCCAGCAGCTTAGCGGGGCGGCGCTCTGGAAACACCATATATTTT. The full variable domain, in which reference TRBV7-6 and TRBJ1-3 provide the parts outside the CDR3, is GAGVSQSPRYKVTKRGQDVALRCDPISGHVSLYWYRQALGQGPEFLTYFNYEAQQDKSGLPNDRFSAERPEGSISTLTIQRTEQRDSAMYRCASSLAGRRSGNTIYFGEGSWLTVV.

The chain couples TRBV27 to TRBJ2-7; 8 bases match TRBD1. The germline gives CDR1 MNHEY, CDR2 SMNVEV (reference sequence). V shed 10 bases, J shed 5 bases, and the junction held 13 bases outside the gene matches. The CDR3 consists of 14 residues. The CDR3 region is CATFSGTGPNEQYF. The CDR3 bases are TGTGCCACGTTCTCCGGGACAGGACCCAACGAGCAGTACTTC.

This clone turned up a few times. This rearrangement joins TRBV3-1 (or the pseudogene TRBV3-2) to TRBJ2-1, with a weak D call TRBD2 (6 bases). Per the germline V gene, CDR1 is LGHDT and CDR2 is YNNKEL (reference sequence). The CDR3 consists of 15 residues. V lost 4 bases to trimming and J lost 0 bases, with 10 bases between them. The CDR3 coding sequence is TGTGCCAGCAGCCCCGTCGGGAGCTCCTACAATGAGCAGTTCTTC. Protein product: CASSPVGSSYNEQFF.

The chain couples TRBV10-3 to TRBJ1-4; 7 bases align to TRBD1. From germline, CDR1 is ENHRY and CDR2 SYGVKD. V gave up 2 bases and J gave up 5 bases; unmatched junction bases: 5. The CDR3 has 15 amino acids. The chain's CDR3 is CAISEEGRGNEKLFF. Written as DNA, the CDR3 is TGTGCCATCAGTGAGGAAGGCAGGGGGAATGAAAAACTGTTTTTT.

The rearrangement uses TRBV6-4 and TRBJ2-3; 10 nucleotides line up with TRBD2. Germline CDR1 reads MRHNA; CDR2 reads SNTAGT. The V and J ends lost 0 bases and 6 bases, in that order; junction bases with no gene match: 0. The CDR3 has 14 residues. The CDR3 bases are TGTGCCAGCAGTGACTCTAGCGGGGGGGATACGCAGTATTTT. Translated, it gives CASSDSSGGDTQYF.

The chain combines TRBV19 with TRBJ2-1; 9 bases line up with TRBD1. This CDR3 has 16 residues. J lost 1 base, V lost 4 bases, and 5 bases had no gene match. CDR1 and CDR2 (germline): LNHDA, SQIVND (reference sequence). The chain's CDR3 is CASSRGTGRSYNEQFF. In DNA form, the CDR3 reads TGTGCCAGTAGTAGGGGGACAGGGCGGTCCTACAATGAGCAGTTCTTC.

The rearrangement uses TRBV10-2 and TRBJ1-2; D is ambiguous. CDR1 and CDR2 (germline): WSHSY, SAAADI. The length of the CDR3 is 14 residues. The V end lost 8 bases, the J end lost 2 bases, and 15 bases lay between the germline ends. CDR3 sequence reads: CASAYGGENYGYTF. Here the CDR3 DNA reads TGCGCCAGCGCCTATGGCGGGGAGAACTATGGCTACACCTTC.

This chain uses TRBV19 with TRBJ1-5; 9 bases match TRBD1. The CDR3 spans 15 residues. The germline CDR1 and CDR2 sequences are LNHDA and SQIVND (reference sequence). V dropped 5 bases and J dropped 9; count of bases not matched to a gene: 11. CDR3 amino acids: CASSPWGQGLVPQHF. CDR3 coding DNA: TGTGCCAGTAGTCCTTGGGGACAGGGTCTGGTGCCCCAGCATTTT. Full variable domain (rest looked up from reference TRBV19 and TRBJ1-5): DGGITQSPKYLFRKEGQNVTLSCEQNLNHDAMYWYRQDPGQGLRLIYYSQIVNDFQKGDIAEGYSVSREKKESFPLTVTSAQKNPTAFYLCASSPWGQGLVPQHFGDGTRLSIL.

The count of this clone is one. This chain connects TRBV9 to TRBJ1-1; D is possibly TRBD1 (6 bases). The V end was cut by 4 bases, the J end by 2 bases, with 15 bases between. The CDR3 runs to 15 residues. CDR1 is SGDLS, CDR2 YYNGEE, per germline. As DNA, the CDR3 is TGTGCCAGCAGCCTCCGGGACACAACCAACACTGAAGCTTTCTTT. Encoded protein: CASSLRDTTNTEAFF.

V usage is TRBV29-1 and J usage is TRBJ2-5; 7 bases agree with TRBD1. Per the germline V gene, CDR1 is SQVTM and CDR2 is ANQGSEA. The CDR3 has 13 amino acids. Losses at the gene ends were 5 bases for V and 2 bases for J; bases not matched to a gene: 5. CDR3 in DNA: TGCAGCGTTAAAGGGACAGATCAAGAGACCCAGTACTTC. Translating it yields CSVKGTDQETQYF.

This chain uses TRBV28 with TRBJ2-3; 9 bases are shared with TRBD2. V lost 4 bases and J lost 10; bases outside the gene matches: 18. CDR3 length: 17 residues. Germline assignment: CDR1 MDHEN and CDR2 SYDVKM. The CDR3 is CASSSQFGTSRRSAQYF. CDR3 sequence (DNA): TGTGCCAGCAGTTCCCAGTTTGGGACTAGCCGACGTAGCGCGCAGTATTTT.

This clone was recorded a few times. The chain carries TRBV11-2 and TRBJ1-2, with a possible D match to TRBD1 (6 bases). The V and J ends lost 1 base and 2 bases respectively, with 14 bases between them. Per germline, CDR1 SGHAT and CDR2 FQNNGV. The CDR3 totals 16 residues. As DNA, the CDR3 is TGTGCCAGCAGCTTAGTTAGGGGGACGGGGAACTATGGCTACACCTTC. Amino acid sequence: CASSLVRGTGNYGYTF.